The sample holds one count of the clone carrying this T cell receptor beta chain. Using immunoSEQ multiplex PCR, the repertoire was profiled, and TCRdb retains in-frame clones only, with some absent. The table has roughly 2 million clones, just under 95% seen once. The data were obtained in a study of shared clonotypes between healthy human individuals. Naive CD8 isolation took CD45RO-negative cells positively selected for CCR7 and excluded terminally differentiated effector memory CD45RA+ cells. This TCR was sampled from a man between 18 and 35 years old in good health. The sample taken for sequencing was naive CD8+ T cells sorted from blood.

The CDR3 sequence is CASSFGTATSYEQYF. CDR3 sequence (DNA): TGTGCCAGCAGCTTCGGGACAGCAACTTCCTACGAGCAGTACTTC. The chain uses TRBV7-9 and TRBJ2-7; 7 bases match TRBD1. The J segment lost 1 base and the V segment lost 3 bases, leaving 6 bases of the junction unmatched. Germline assignment: CDR1 SEHNR and CDR2 FQNEAQ (reference sequence). This CDR3 contains 15 residues.